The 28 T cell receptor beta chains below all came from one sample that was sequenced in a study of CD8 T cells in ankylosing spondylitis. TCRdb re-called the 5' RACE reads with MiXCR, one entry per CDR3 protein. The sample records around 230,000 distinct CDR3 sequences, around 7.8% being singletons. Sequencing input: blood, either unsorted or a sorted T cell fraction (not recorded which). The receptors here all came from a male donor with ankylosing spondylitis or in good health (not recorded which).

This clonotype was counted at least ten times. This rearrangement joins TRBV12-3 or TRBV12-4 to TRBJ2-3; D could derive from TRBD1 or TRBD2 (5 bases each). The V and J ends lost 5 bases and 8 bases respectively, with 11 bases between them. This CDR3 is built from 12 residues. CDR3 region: CASSPSGGTQYF. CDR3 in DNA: TGTGCCAGCAGTCCGTCTGGGGGTACGCAGTATTTT.

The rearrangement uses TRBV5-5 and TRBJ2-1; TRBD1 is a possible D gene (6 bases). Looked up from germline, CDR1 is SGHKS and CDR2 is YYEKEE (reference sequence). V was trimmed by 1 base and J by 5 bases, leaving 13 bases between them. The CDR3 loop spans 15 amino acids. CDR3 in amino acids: CASSLSRGPNNEQFF. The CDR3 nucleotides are TGTGCCAGCAGCTTGTCCAGGGGCCCCAACAATGAGCAGTTCTTC.

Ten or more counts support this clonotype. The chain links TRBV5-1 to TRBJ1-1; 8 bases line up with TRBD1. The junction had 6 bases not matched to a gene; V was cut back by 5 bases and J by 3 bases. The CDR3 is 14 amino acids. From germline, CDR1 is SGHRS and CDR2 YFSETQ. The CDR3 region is CASRAGQGDTEAFF. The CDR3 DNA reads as TGCGCCAGCAGAGCCGGACAGGGTGACACTGAAGCTTTCTTT.

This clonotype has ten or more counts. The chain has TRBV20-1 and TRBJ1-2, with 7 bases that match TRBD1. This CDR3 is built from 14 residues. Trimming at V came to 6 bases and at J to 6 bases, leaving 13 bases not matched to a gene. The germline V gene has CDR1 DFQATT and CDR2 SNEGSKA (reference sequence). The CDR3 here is CSAEKRGQKDGYTF. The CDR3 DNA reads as TGCAGTGCAGAGAAGAGGGGACAGAAAGATGGCTACACCTTC.

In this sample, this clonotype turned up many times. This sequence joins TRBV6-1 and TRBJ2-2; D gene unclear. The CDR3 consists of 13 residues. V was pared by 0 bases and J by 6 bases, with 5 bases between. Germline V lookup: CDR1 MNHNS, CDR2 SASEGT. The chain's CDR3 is CASSEAYAGELFF. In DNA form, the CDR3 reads TGTGCCAGCAGTGAAGCCTACGCCGGGGAGCTGTTTTTT.

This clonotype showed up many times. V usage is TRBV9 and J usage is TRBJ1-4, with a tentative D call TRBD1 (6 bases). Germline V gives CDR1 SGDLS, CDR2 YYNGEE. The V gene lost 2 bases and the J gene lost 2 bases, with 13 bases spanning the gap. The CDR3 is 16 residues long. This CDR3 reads CASSVGRGGTNEKLFF. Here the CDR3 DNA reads TGTGCCAGCAGCGTGGGCAGGGGAGGCACTAATGAAAAACTGTTTTTT.

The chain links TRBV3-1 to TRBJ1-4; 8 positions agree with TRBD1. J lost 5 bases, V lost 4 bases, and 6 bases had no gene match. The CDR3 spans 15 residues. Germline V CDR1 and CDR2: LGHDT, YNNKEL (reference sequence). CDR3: CASSLGTGENEKLFF. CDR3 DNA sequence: TGTGCCAGCAGCCTGGGGACAGGAGAAAATGAAAAACTGTTTTTT.

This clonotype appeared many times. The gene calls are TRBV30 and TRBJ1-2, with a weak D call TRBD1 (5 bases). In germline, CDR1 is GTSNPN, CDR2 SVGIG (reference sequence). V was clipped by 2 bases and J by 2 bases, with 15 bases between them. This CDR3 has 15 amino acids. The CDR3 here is CAWSSAVGLNYGYTF. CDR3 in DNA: TGTGCCTGGAGTTCCGCCGTGGGACTCAACTATGGCTACACCTTC.

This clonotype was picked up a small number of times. The DNA for the CDR3 is TGCGCCAGCAGCCCGACTAGCGGGGGGAGCTACAATGAGCAGTTCTTC. It codes for CASSPTSGGSYNEQFF. The genes are TRBV5-1 and TRBJ2-1; 13 nucleotides align to TRBD2. From germline, CDR1 is SGHRS and CDR2 YFSETQ. The CDR3 extends over 16 amino acids. The ends lost 4 bases at V and 3 bases at J; junction bases unmatched: 4.

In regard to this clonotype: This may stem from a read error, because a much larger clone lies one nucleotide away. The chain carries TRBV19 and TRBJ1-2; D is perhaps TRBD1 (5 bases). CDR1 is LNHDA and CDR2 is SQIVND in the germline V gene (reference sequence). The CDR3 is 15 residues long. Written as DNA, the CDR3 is TGTGCCTGTAGGGGTACAGGCCGCAGAACTTATGGCTACACCTTC. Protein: CACRGTGRRTYGYTF.

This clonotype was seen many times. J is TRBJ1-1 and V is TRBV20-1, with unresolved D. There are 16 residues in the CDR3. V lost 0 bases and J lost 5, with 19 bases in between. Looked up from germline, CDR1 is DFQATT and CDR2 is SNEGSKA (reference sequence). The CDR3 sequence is CSARDQVKLRSTEAFF. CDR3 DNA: TGCAGTGCTAGAGATCAGGTTAAGTTAAGGTCAACTGAAGCTTTCTTT.

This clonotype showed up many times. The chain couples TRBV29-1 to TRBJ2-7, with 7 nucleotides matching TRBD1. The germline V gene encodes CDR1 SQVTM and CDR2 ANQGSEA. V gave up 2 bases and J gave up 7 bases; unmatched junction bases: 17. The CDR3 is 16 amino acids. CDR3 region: CSVENEQDRERREQYF. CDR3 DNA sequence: TGCAGCGTTGAAAACGAACAAGACAGGGAGCGGCGAGAGCAGTACTTC.

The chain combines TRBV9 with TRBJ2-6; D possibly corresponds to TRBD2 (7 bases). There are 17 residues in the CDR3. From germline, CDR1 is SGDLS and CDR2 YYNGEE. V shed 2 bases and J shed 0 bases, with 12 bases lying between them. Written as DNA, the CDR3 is TGTGCCAGCAGCGTCGGGGGGCTATACTCTGGGGCCAACGTCCTGACTTTC. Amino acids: CASSVGGLYSGANVLTF.

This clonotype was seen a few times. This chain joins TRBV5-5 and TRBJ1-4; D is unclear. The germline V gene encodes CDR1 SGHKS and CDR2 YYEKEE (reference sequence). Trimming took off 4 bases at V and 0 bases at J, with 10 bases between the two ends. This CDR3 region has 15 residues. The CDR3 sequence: CASSPVYSTNEKLFF. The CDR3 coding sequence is TGTGCCAGCAGCCCAGTCTATTCAACTAATGAAAAACTGTTTTTT. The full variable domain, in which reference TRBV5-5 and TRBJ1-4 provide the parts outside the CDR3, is DAGVTQSPTHLIKTRGQQVTLRCSPISGHKSVSWYQQVLGQGPQFIFQYYEKEERGRGNFPDRFSARQFPNYSSELNVNALLLGDSALYLCASSPVYSTNEKLFFGSGTQLSVL.

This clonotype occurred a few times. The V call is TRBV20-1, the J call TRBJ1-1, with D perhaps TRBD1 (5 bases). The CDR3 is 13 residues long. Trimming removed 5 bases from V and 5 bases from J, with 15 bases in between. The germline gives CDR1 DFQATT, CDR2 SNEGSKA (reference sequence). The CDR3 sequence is CSAFDPRGTEAFF. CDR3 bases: TGCAGTGCTTTTGACCCCCGGGGGACTGAAGCTTTCTTT.

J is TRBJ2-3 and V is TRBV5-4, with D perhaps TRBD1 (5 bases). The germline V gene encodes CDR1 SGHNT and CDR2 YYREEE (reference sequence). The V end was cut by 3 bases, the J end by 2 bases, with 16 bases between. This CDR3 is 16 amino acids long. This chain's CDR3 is CASSSLGGAITDTQYF. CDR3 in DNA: TGTGCCAGCAGCTCCCTAGGTGGGGCGATCACAGATACGCAGTATTTT.

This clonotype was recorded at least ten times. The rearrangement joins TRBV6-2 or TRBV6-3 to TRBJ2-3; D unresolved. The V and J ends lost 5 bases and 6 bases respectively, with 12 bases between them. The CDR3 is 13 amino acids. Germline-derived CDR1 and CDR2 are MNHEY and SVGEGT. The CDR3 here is CASSRPSMDTQYF. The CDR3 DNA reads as TGTGCCAGCAGTCGGCCCAGCATGGATACGCAGTATTTT.

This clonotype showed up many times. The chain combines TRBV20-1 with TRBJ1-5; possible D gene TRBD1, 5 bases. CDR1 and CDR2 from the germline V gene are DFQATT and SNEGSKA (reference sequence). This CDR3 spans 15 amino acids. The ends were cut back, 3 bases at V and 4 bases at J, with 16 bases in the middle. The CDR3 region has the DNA TGCAGTGCTAGCGCCAATTTAGGGGTAAATCAGCCCCAGCATTTT. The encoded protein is CSASANLGVNQPQHF.

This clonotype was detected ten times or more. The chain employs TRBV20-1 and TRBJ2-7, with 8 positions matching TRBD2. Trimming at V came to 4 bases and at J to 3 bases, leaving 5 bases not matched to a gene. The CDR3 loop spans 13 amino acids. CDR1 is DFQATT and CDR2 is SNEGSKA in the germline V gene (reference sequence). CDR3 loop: CSANSGENYEQYF. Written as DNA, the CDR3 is TGCAGTGCTAATAGCGGGGAGAACTACGAGCAGTACTTC.

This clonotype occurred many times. CDR3 in DNA: TGTGCCAGCAGCGCAGGGGTTCACGGTCAGCCCCAGCATTTT. Translating gives CASSAGVHGQPQHF. The chain joins TRBV7-6 to TRBJ1-5, with TRBD1 as a possible D gene (6 bases). The CDR3 totals 14 residues. Germline loops: CDR1 SGHVS, CDR2 FNYEAQ. The V end was cut by 5 bases, the J end by 6 bases, with 14 bases between.

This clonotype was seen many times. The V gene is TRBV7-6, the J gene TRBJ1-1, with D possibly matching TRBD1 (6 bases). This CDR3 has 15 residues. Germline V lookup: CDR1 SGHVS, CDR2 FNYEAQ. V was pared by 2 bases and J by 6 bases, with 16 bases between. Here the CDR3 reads CASSLFAGADAEAFF. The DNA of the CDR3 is TGTGCCAGCAGCTTATTTGCAGGGGCGGACGCTGAAGCTTTCTTT.

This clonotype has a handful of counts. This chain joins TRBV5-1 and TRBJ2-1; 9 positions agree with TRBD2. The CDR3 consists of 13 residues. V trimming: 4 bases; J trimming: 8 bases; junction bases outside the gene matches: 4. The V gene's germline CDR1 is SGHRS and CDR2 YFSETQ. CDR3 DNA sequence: TGCGCCAGCAGCCCCGGGACTAGCCATGAGCAGTTCTTC. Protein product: CASSPGTSHEQFF.

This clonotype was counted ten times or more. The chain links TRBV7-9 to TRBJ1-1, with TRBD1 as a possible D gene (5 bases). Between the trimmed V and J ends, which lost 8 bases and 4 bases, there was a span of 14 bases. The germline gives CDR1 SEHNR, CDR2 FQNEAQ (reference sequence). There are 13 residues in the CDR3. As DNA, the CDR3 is TGTGCCAGCGGGCAATTCGGGGGCACTGAAGCTTTCTTT. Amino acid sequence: CASGQFGGTEAFF. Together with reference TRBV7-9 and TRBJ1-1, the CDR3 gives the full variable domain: DTGVSQNPRHKITKRGQNVTFRCDPISEHNRLYWYRQTLGQGPEFLTYFQNEAQLEKSRLLSDRFSAERPKGSFSTLEIQRTEQGDSAMYLCASGQFGGTEAFFGQGTRLTVV.

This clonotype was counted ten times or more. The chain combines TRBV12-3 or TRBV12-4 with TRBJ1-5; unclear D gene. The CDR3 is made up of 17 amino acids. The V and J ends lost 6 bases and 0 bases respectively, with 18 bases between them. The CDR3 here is CASSPPSGIYSNQPQHF. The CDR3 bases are TGTGCCAGCAGCCCCCCGAGTGGGATCTATAGCAATCAGCCCCAGCATTTT.

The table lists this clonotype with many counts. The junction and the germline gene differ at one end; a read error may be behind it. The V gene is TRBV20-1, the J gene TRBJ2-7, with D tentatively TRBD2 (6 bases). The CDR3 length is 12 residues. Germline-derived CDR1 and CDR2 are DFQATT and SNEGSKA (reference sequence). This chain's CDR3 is CSATGLSGKMDF. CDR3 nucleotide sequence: TGCAGTGCAACGGGACTTTCCGGAAAGATGGACTTC.

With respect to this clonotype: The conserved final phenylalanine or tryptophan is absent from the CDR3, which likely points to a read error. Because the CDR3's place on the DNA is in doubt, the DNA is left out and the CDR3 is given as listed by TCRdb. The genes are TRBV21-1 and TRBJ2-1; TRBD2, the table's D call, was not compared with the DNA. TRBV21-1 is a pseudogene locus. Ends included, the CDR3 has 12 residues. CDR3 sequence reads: CASSAWTSGGRL.

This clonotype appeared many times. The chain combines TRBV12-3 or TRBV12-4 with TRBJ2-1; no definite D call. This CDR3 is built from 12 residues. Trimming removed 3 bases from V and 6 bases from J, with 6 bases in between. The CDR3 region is CASSFWGNEQFF. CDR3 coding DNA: TGTGCCAGCAGTTTCTGGGGCAATGAGCAGTTCTTC.

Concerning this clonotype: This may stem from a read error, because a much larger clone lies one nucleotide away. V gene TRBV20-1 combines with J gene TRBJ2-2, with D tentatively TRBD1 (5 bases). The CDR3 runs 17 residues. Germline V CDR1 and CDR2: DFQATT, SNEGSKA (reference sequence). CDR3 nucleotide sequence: TGCTGTGCTAGAGCTGCAGGCAGGGCAGCGAACACCGGGGAGCTGTTTTTT. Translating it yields CCARAAGRAANTGELFF.